This entry concerns a single T cell receptor (beta chain). The data originate from a study of blood T cell repertoires in COVID-19. Study summary: Samples taken during acute and convalescent COVID-19 were collected in the United States, Italy and Spain. T cells, B-cell-depleted T cells, or PBMCs provided the cDNA or gDNA that served as material.

The CDR3 has 14 residues. The V gene lost 2 bases and the J gene lost 4 bases, with 9 bases spanning the gap. Germline values: CDR1 MNHNS, CDR2 SASEGT. Study processing details: Reference gene primer amplification yielded estimated nucleated cell counts. Only in-frame clones appear in the TCRdb table, and some are missing; sequencing was by immunoSEQ multiplex PCR. The DNA gave D and trimming, while V, J and clone size come from that table. The data contain about 76,000 clones, about 90% of them singletons. The clonotype comes from a human donor in a cohort sampled during active COVID-19. The rearrangement links TRBV6-1 to TRBJ1-5; TRBD1 is a possible D gene (5 bases). Input material: peripheral blood. The CDR3 loop reads CASSEYRGNQPQHF. CDR3 bases: TGTGCCAGCAGTGAATATAGGGGAAATCAGCCCCAGCATTTT.